This TCR beta chain was identified in a study of T cells in tuberculosis. Study in general: This South African cohort compared adolescents with or without latent tuberculosis against adults with active tuberculosis.

A word on this clone: As yet, its antigen is unknown.

V shed 6 bases and J 3 bases; nucleotides not matched to a gene: 11. Per the germline V gene, CDR1 is LGHNA and CDR2 is YNFKEQ. This CDR3 region has 16 residues. Each clinical donor contributed on average around 97,000 T cells from unsorted cryopreserved PBMC. Profiling relied on immunoSEQ multiplex PCR, and the TCRdb table lists in-frame clones only, not all of them. The sample yields under 50,000 clones, roughly 96% seen once. Points from the study as a whole: Shorter CDR3-alpha in active tuberculosis partly drove smaller distances. Active tuberculosis alpha repertoires lay closer to GMM-specific TCRs than controls'.

Input material: PBMCs. This chain uses TRBV4-2 with TRBJ2-7; 10 positions match TRBD1. The TCR comes from a donor between 10 and 29 years old with latent tuberculosis or without tuberculosis infection. The CDR3 protein is CASSREAGQGFYEQYF. The CDR3 region has the DNA TGTGCCAGCAGTCGGGAGGCGGGACAGGGGTTCTACGAGCAGTACTTC.